The 21 T cell receptor beta chains listed next were all sequenced from one sample in a study of blood T cell repertoires in COVID-19. Assay used: immunoSEQ multiplex PCR; TCRdb lists only in-frame clones, some missing. The data hold about 170,000 clones, with 88% observed a single time. Sequenced: peripheral blood. The receptors stem from a man aged 55 to 70 with acute or convalescent COVID-19.

The genes are TRBV7-2 and TRBJ2-1, with 7 bases aligning to TRBD1. J was trimmed by 9 bases and V by 5 bases; bases with no gene match: 10. CDR3 size: 14 residues. Germline lookup yields CDR1 SGHTA and CDR2 FQGNSA. The CDR3 sequence is CASSPGTVSPEQFF. The CDR3 coding sequence is TGTGCCAGCAGCCCCGGGACAGTCTCTCCTGAGCAGTTCTTC.

The chain links TRBV11-3 to TRBJ2-1; D is undetermined. V was cut by 3 bases and J by 0 bases, with 18 bases left in between. The CDR3 is 18 residues long. The V gene's germline CDR1 is SGHNT and CDR2 YENEEA. The CDR3 region has the DNA TGTGCCAGCAGCTTTAATTTTGGCGGATTTAGCTCCTACAATGAGCAGTTCTTC. This codes for CASSFNFGGFSSYNEQFF.

The V gene is TRBV29-1, the J gene TRBJ1-5, with 8 bases aligning to TRBD1. Germline assignment: CDR1 SQVTM and CDR2 ANQGSEA. The CDR3 extends over 14 amino acids. V trimming: 6 bases; J trimming: 2 bases; junction bases outside the gene matches: 6. DNA of the CDR3: TGCAGCGTCGCACAGGGGGGGGGCAATCAGCCCCAGCATTTT. This translates into CSVAQGGGNQPQHF.

The V gene is TRBV5-6, the J gene TRBJ1-6; 8 bases map to TRBD1. Looked up from germline, CDR1 is SGHDT and CDR2 is YYEEEE. CDR3 size: 14 residues. After removal of 6 bases from V and 8 bases from J, the junction contained 7 bases not matched to a gene. CDR3 in amino acids: CASTPGTGHSPLHF. In DNA form, the CDR3 reads TGTGCCAGCACCCCCGGGACAGGTCATTCACCCCTCCACTTT.

Only one count was recorded for this clone. The chain links TRBV27 to TRBJ2-7; D remains ambiguous. CDR3 length: 13 residues. Germline CDR1 MNHEY, CDR2 SMNVEV (reference sequence). V was pared by 4 bases and J by 7 bases, with 14 bases between. DNA of the CDR3: TGTGCCAGCAGTTCTTACGGGTCGGGTGAGCAGTACGTC. Translated, it gives CASSSYGSGEQYV.

The chain joins TRBV5-4 to TRBJ2-1; 10 nucleotides align to TRBD1. The CDR3 covers 16 residues. V lost 3 bases to trimming and J lost 5 bases; unmatched junction nucleotides: 8. The V gene's germline CDR1 is SGHNT and CDR2 YYREEE (reference sequence). The CDR3 region is CASSSPTGGVHNEQFF. The CDR3 coding sequence is TGTGCCAGCAGCTCGCCGACAGGGGGCGTACACAATGAGCAGTTCTTC.

This rearrangement joins TRBV24-1 to TRBJ1-3; D is unclear. CDR3 length: 15 amino acids. The V end lost 2 bases, the J end lost 0 bases, and 7 bases lay between the germline ends. CDR1 is KGHDR and CDR2 is SFDVKD in the germline V gene. In DNA form, the CDR3 reads TGTGCCACCAGTGATTCCAGTCACTCTGGAAACACCATATATTTT. Translated: CATSDSSHSGNTIYF.

The rearrangement links TRBV6-1 to TRBJ1-5; D is unclear. This CDR3 is built from 12 residues. Between the trimmed V and J ends, which lost 1 base and 7 bases, there was a span of 5 bases. Germline V gives CDR1 MNHNS, CDR2 SASEGT. This CDR3 is CASSEDRQPQHF. CDR3 DNA sequence: TGTGCCAGCAGTGAAGACAGACAGCCCCAGCATTTT.

V usage is TRBV2 and J usage is TRBJ1-4; no clear D gene. The germline gives CDR1 SNHLY, CDR2 FYNNEI. The V and J ends lost 6 bases and 5 bases respectively, with 16 bases between them. The CDR3 sequence is 15 residues long. Here the CDR3 DNA reads TGTGCCAGCAGCCTCGGGGAGGGCGGAAATGAAAAACTGTTTTTT. It is translated as CASSLGEGGNEKLFF. The whole variable domain, filled in from reference TRBV2 and TRBJ1-4, reads EPEVTQTPSHQVTQMGQEVILRCVPISNHLYFYWYRQILGQKVEFLVSFYNNEISEKSEIFDDQFSVERPDGSNFTLKIRSTKLEDSAMYFCASSLGEGGNEKLFFGSGTQLSVL.

V gene TRBV30 combines with J gene TRBJ2-5, with 8 bases lining up with TRBD2. Trimming removed 2 bases from V and 5 bases from J; junction bases left unmatched: 4. Germline CDR1 is GTSNPN and CDR2 is SVGIG (reference sequence). CDR3 length equals 13 residues. The CDR3 is CAWSTGGGETQYF. CDR3 DNA sequence: TGTGCCTGGAGTACCGGGGGGGGCGAGACCCAGTACTTC.

The rearrangement joins TRBV19 to TRBJ2-1, with 9 bases matching TRBD1. Per the germline V gene, CDR1 is LNHDA and CDR2 is SQIVND (reference sequence). Germline trimming cut 6 bases from V and 4 bases from J; bases unmatched to any gene: 7. The CDR3 is 15 amino acids. The CDR3 sequence is CASSEDRGVYNEQFF. Here the CDR3 DNA reads TGTGCCAGTAGCGAGGACAGGGGCGTTTACAATGAGCAGTTCTTC.

The rearrangement joins TRBV7-8 to TRBJ1-3, with no clear D. The CDR3 is 15 residues long. CDR1 SGHVS and CDR2 FQNEAQ come from the germline V gene. V was clipped by 2 bases and J by 0 bases, with 8 bases between them. CDR3 DNA sequence: TGTGCCAGCAGCTTAATTGCGGACTCTGGAAACACCATATATTTT. It specifies CASSLIADSGNTIYF.

This sequence joins TRBV21-1 and TRBJ2-2; the DNA was not compared with TRBD1, the D call given in the table. TRBV21-1 is a pseudogene locus. The CDR3 sequence is 16 residues long. The CDR3 region is CASIPNRGIDTGELFF. DNA for the CDR3: TGTGCCAGCATCCCGAACAGGGGGATCGACACCGGGGAGCTGTTTTTT.

This clone showed up just a few times. The chain uses TRBV29-1 and TRBJ1-2, with D tentatively TRBD1 (6 bases). The V gene's germline CDR1 is SQVTM and CDR2 ANQGSEA. There are 13 residues in the CDR3. Trimming cost V 7 bases and J 4 bases, with 16 bases left between them. CDR3 sequence: CSAGQRTAYGYTF. CDR3 in DNA: TGCAGCGCCGGACAGAGAACAGCCTATGGCTACACCTTC.

This clone was counted only a few times. The CDR3: CASRLQVGGNQPQHF. In nucleotides, the CDR3 is TGTGCCAGCAGGTTACAGGTGGGAGGCAATCAGCCCCAGCATTTT. The chain combines TRBV27 with TRBJ1-5; tentative D call: TRBD1 (5 bases). CDR3 size: 15 residues. Germline lookup yields CDR1 MNHEY and CDR2 SMNVEV (reference sequence). Trimming shortened V by 6 bases and J by 2 bases, and 14 bases separated the two germline ends.

The chain has TRBV7-9 and TRBJ2-7; 7 nucleotides line up with TRBD1. With 1 base clipped from V and 6 bases from J, the junction kept 6 bases outside the gene matches. The CDR3 is made up of 14 amino acids. Germline CDR1 reads SEHNR; CDR2 reads FQNEAQ (reference sequence). The CDR3 loop is CASSLGDRAPEQYF. CDR3 nucleotides: TGTGCCAGCAGCTTAGGAGACAGGGCGCCCGAGCAGTACTTC.

The rearrangement uses TRBV7-9 and TRBJ1-4; 7 bases agree with TRBD1. Trimming cost V 1 base and J 7 bases; bases outside gene matches: 3. The V gene's germline CDR1 is SEHNR and CDR2 FQNEAQ (reference sequence). This CDR3 comprises 14 residues. CDR3 sequence: CASSLGQGSEKLFF. CDR3 sequence (DNA): TGTGCCAGCAGCTTAGGACAGGGATCTGAAAAACTGTTTTTT. Combining the CDR3 with reference TRBV7-9 and TRBJ1-4 gives the whole variable domain DTGVSQNPRHKITKRGQNVTFRCDPISEHNRLYWYRQTLGQGPEFLTYFQNEAQLEKSRLLSDRFSAERPKGSFSTLEIQRTEQGDSAMYLCASSLGQGSEKLFFGSGTQLSVL.

The chain combines TRBV7-9 with TRBJ2-1, with 11 bases matching TRBD1. Germline lookup yields CDR1 SEHNR and CDR2 FQNEAQ (reference sequence). The V segment lost 6 bases and the J segment 6 bases; nucleotides outside the gene matches: 7. The CDR3 contains 15 residues. As DNA, the CDR3 is TGTGCCAGCAGTCCCAGGGGGACAGGGGGCAATGAGCAGTTCTTC. Translating gives CASSPRGTGGNEQFF.

The V gene is TRBV27, the J gene TRBJ1-5, with D maybe TRBD1 (6 bases). CDR1 and CDR2 (germline): MNHEY, SMNVEV (reference sequence). The CDR3 is 15 residues long. Deletions cut 5 bases from V and 2 bases from J, with 13 bases between. The CDR3 spells CASSQRGGGNQPQHF. The CDR3 bases are TGTGCCAGCAGTCAAAGGGGGGGAGGCAATCAGCCCCAGCATTTT.

V and J are TRBV5-4 and TRBJ2-2; 9 nucleotides agree with TRBD2. The CDR3 totals 17 residues. J gave up 6 bases and V 0 bases, and 9 bases lay outside the gene matches. Germline CDR1 SGHNT, CDR2 YYREEE (reference sequence). CDR3 sequence: CASSLAVAGDVAGELFF. The CDR3 DNA is TGTGCCAGCAGCTTGGCGGTAGCGGGAGACGTTGCCGGGGAGCTGTTTTTT.

This clone was detected once. A much larger clone lies one base from this, so it may be a read error. The same CDR3 arises from other DNA sequences in this sample as well. The CDR3 region is CASSFAGDYGYTF. In nucleotides, the CDR3 is TGCGCCAGCAGCTTCGCGGGAGATTATGGCTACACCTTC. V and J are TRBV5-1 and TRBJ1-2; D not certain. Germline V gene lookup returns CDR1 SGHRS and CDR2 YFSETQ. Trimming took off 2 bases at V and 5 bases at J, with 10 bases between the two ends. This CDR3 has 13 residues.